This T cell receptor beta chain comes out of a study of T cell responses to AZD1222 COVID-19 vaccine. Across the whole study: Researchers grouped second doses given at about 4 or about 12 weeks into one pool. The study's findings and limits: Donors, mostly white British, included more females; clonal diversity was possibly underestimated. Reportedly, close to half of spike-specific TCRs are directed against unmutated variant regions.

Clones were sequenced by immunoSEQ multiplex PCR, and TCRdb holds only the in-frame ones, with some missing. The repertoire holds more than 150,000 clones, with roughly 92% as singletons. The CDR3 length is 13 residues. CDR1 and CDR2 (germline): LNHDA, SQIVND (reference sequence). V dropped 7 bases and J dropped 7; count of bases not matched to a gene: 4. Of note for this clone: Its antigen is not identified.

V is TRBV19 and J is TRBJ1-5, with TRBD1 matching over 10 bases. The source of this sequence is an adult in good health. Source: peripheral blood, taken on day 0 of AZD1222 vaccination. CDR3 DNA sequence: TGTGCCAGTACCTCGGACAGGGGGCAGCCCCAGCATTTT. It translates to CASTSDRGQPQHF.